One T cell receptor (beta chain) is described in this entry. The data are from a study of blood T cell repertoires in COVID-19. Study at large: The United States, Italy and Spain provided the acute and convalescent COVID-19 samples.

Trimming removed 6 bases from V and 8 bases from J; junction bases left unmatched: 10. CDR3 length: 16 amino acids. Per germline, CDR1 MNHEY and CDR2 SMNVEV (reference sequence). Original analysis: Amplifying reference gene primers gave estimates of nucleated cell counts. Here immunoSEQ multiplex PCR was the method, and the copy in TCRdb shows in-frame clones only, minus some. The V and J calls and clone size were taken over from that table, and D and trimming were inferred from the DNA. The sample shows about 34,000 clones, 65% to 85% of them seen only once. This sequence was found in a man aged 65 to 85 with COVID-19, enrolled during active disease. Sequencing was done on a sample of peripheral blood. This chain connects TRBV27 to TRBJ2-3; 14 bases line up with TRBD2. The CDR3 region is CASSLGLAGGGTTQYF. The CDR3 DNA reads as TGTGCCAGCAGCTTAGGACTAGCGGGAGGTGGTACTACGCAGTATTTT.